The 30 T cell receptor beta chains presented below share a single source sample, sequenced in a study of CD4 T cells in relation to SARS-CoV-2 and coronaviruses. Profiled with immunoSEQ multiplex PCR; TCRdb holds only in-frame clones, not every one. This table holds around 11,000 clones, 70% to 85% found once. The unexposed donors gave CD4+ T cells in about 2011-2018, prior to COVID-19. After about 10 days of culture, CD4+ T cells were isolated. No antigen has been assigned to these receptors. The sequencing sample was made of CD4+ T cells from PBMCs, cultured in vitro. These receptors were collected from a human donor in good health.

The chain joins TRBV14 to TRBJ1-1; D gene uncertain. Trimming took off 2 bases at V and 1 base at J, with 8 bases between the two ends. The length of the CDR3 is 14 residues. CDR1 and CDR2 (germline): SGHDN, FVKESK. CDR3 in DNA: TGTGCCAGCAGCCAACAGACATCGAACACTGAAGCTTTCTTT. It codes for CASSQQTSNTEAFF. The full variable domain, in which reference TRBV14 and TRBJ1-1 provide the parts outside the CDR3, is EAGVTQFPSHSVIEKGQTVTLRCDPISGHDNLYWYRRVMGKEIKFLLHFVKESKQDESGMPNNRFLAERTGGTYSTLKVQPAELEDSGVYFCASSQQTSNTEAFFGQGTRLTVV.

The chain uses TRBV10-3 and TRBJ2-2; 8 bases fit TRBD1. With V trimmed by 5 bases and J by 6 bases, 5 bases remained unmatched. CDR1 and CDR2 (germline): ENHRY, SYGVKD. This CDR3 is built from 14 residues. CDR3 DNA: TGTGCCATCAGTACAGGGGGTTCGGCCGGGGAGCTGTTTTTT. Its translation is CAISTGGSAGELFF.

This rearrangement joins TRBV10-3 to TRBJ2-6; 9 bases match TRBD1. V was clipped by 4 bases and J by 0 bases; unmatched bases: 4. From germline, CDR1 is ENHRY and CDR2 SYGVKD. The CDR3 has 17 residues. In DNA form, the CDR3 reads TGTGCCATCAGTGCGGACAGGGGTGCCTCTGGGGCCAACGTCCTGACTTTC. It is translated as CAISADRGASGANVLTF.

This chain uses TRBV3-1 (or the pseudogene TRBV3-2) with TRBJ2-1; D unclear. Germline V gives CDR1 LGHDT, CDR2 YNNKEL (reference sequence). The ends were cut back, 4 bases at V and 4 bases at J, with 11 bases in the middle. This CDR3 is built from 14 residues. CDR3 bases: TGTGCCAGCAGCCCTGAGGATAGATACAATGAGCAGTTCTTC. This sequence encodes CASSPEDRYNEQFF.

The chain joins TRBV6-6 to TRBJ2-3; D remains unclear. The germline V and J ends were trimmed by 2 bases and 6 bases, with 3 bases remaining between them. Germline CDR1 and CDR2: MNHNY and SVGAGI (reference sequence). The length of the CDR3 is 11 residues. CDR3 residues: CASSYSDTQYF. CDR3 in DNA: TGTGCCAGCAGTTACAGTGATACGCAGTATTTT.

V is TRBV18 and J is TRBJ1-6; 9 nucleotides align to TRBD1. V was clipped by 5 bases and J by 9 bases; unmatched bases: 2. The V gene's germline CDR1 is KGHSH and CDR2 LQKENI. The CDR3 sequence is 13 residues long. The CDR3 spells CASSTGGGSPLHF. CDR3 sequence (DNA): TGTGCCAGCTCAACAGGGGGCGGTTCACCCCTCCACTTT.

The J gene is TRBJ2-5, the V gene TRBV5-1; TRBD2 matches 7 bases. The junction had 6 bases not matched to a gene; V was cut back by 0 bases and J by 4 bases. Germline V gene data show CDR1 as SGHRS and CDR2 as YFSETQ. CDR3 length: 15 residues. The chain's CDR3 is CASSLVRTRGETQYF. The CDR3 bases are TGCGCCAGCAGCTTGGTTAGGACTAGAGGAGAGACCCAGTACTTC. The variable domain in full, completed from reference TRBV5-1 and TRBJ2-5, reads KAGVTQTPRYLIKTRGQQVTLSCSPISGHRSVSWYQQTPGQGLQFLFEYFSETQRNKGNFPGRFSGRQFSNSRSEMNVSTLELGDSALYLCASSLVRTRGETQYFGPGTRLLVL.

This chain uses TRBV6-1 with TRBJ1-6; maybe TRBD1 (5 bases). This CDR3 region has 15 residues. Deletions cut 1 base from V and 8 bases from J, with 12 bases between. Per germline, CDR1 MNHNS and CDR2 SASEGT. CDR3 DNA sequence: TGTGCCAGCAGTGAAGTCGCAGGGAAATATTCACCCCTCCACTTT. It translates to CASSEVAGKYSPLHF.

This sequence joins TRBV18 and TRBJ2-2; no clear D. The CDR3 runs 11 residues. The germline V and J ends were trimmed by 6 bases and 5 bases, with 4 bases remaining between them. Germline lookup yields CDR1 KGHSH and CDR2 LQKENI. In DNA form, the CDR3 reads TGTGCCAGCTCCACGACCGGGGAGCTGTTTTTT. Translating it yields CASSTTGELFF.

V gene TRBV7-9 combines with J gene TRBJ2-6, with D perhaps matching TRBD1 (5 bases). CDR3 size: 16 residues. Trimming left V 2 bases short and J 4 bases short, with 12 bases between. Per the germline V gene, CDR1 is SEHNR and CDR2 is FQNEAQ (reference sequence). CDR3 nucleotides: TGTGCCAGCAGCTTACGAGGAACAGGAGGGGCCAACGTCCTGACTTTC. Translated: CASSLRGTGGANVLTF.

The V call is TRBV2, the J call TRBJ2-5; 7 nucleotides agree with TRBD1. The ends lost 7 bases at V and 0 bases at J; junction bases unmatched: 5. The CDR3 covers 14 residues. Germline loops: CDR1 SNHLY, CDR2 FYNNEI. The CDR3 nucleotides read TGTGCCAGCAACCAACAGGGGTACCAAGAGACCCAGTACTTC. Translating it yields CASNQQGYQETQYF.

The chain joins TRBV5-1 to TRBJ1-1; possibly TRBD1 for D (5 bases). The germline gives CDR1 SGHRS, CDR2 YFSETQ. Trimming shortened V by 5 bases and J by 2 bases, and 10 bases separated the two germline ends. The CDR3 runs 13 residues. The CDR3 DNA sequence: TGCGCCAGCAGTTCGGGGGTTAACACTGAAGCTTTCTTT. Its protein is CASSSGVNTEAFF. Together with reference TRBV5-1 and TRBJ1-1, the CDR3 gives the full variable domain: KAGVTQTPRYLIKTRGQQVTLSCSPISGHRSVSWYQQTPGQGLQFLFEYFSETQRNKGNFPGRFSGRQFSNSRSEMNVSTLELGDSALYLCASSSGVNTEAFFGQGTRLTVV.

The rearrangement joins TRBV2 to TRBJ1-2; no clear D. Germline V lookup: CDR1 SNHLY, CDR2 FYNNEI. The CDR3 runs to 12 residues. Trimming took 8 bases from V and 8 from J, leaving 15 bases between them. CDR3 sequence reads: CASSRTEAGYTF. CDR3 coding DNA: TGTGCCAGCTCTCGAACAGAGGCCGGCTACACCTTC.

The CDR3: CASSELPYNEQFF. DNA of the CDR3: TGTGCCAGCAGTGAACTTCCTTACAATGAGCAGTTCTTC. V gene TRBV2 combines with J gene TRBJ2-1; D not certain. Germline V gene data show CDR1 as SNHLY and CDR2 as FYNNEI. Trimming shortened V by 2 bases and J by 4 bases, and 6 bases separated the two germline ends. The CDR3 has 13 residues.

The chain joins TRBV6-2 or TRBV6-3 to TRBJ1-5; D unresolved. V lost 6 bases and J lost 7, with 28 bases in between. The germline V gene encodes CDR1 MNHEY and CDR2 SVGEGT. The CDR3 contains 18 residues. CDR3 sequence (DNA): TGTGCCAGCAGCCCCTACGGGATCGGGGTCGCCCCCAGCCAGCCCCAGCATTTT. Protein sequence: CASSPYGIGVAPSQPQHF.

This clone occurred once. The CDR3 region is CASSQGGLAGDGETQYF. CDR3 DNA: TGCGCCAGCAGCCAAGGGGGACTAGCGGGAGATGGAGAGACCCAGTACTTC. The chain uses TRBV4-3 and TRBJ2-5; 14 bases are shared with TRBD2. This CDR3 spans 17 amino acids. The trim removed 1 base at V and 4 bases at J, leaving 5 bases unmatched. Germline CDR1 is LGHNA and CDR2 is YSLEER.

Only a few counts were recorded for this clone. The CDR3 loop reads CASSHNPGRGGDTQYF. The CDR3 region has the DNA TGTGCCAGCAGCCATAACCCGGGTAGGGGGGGAGATACGCAGTATTTT. The V gene is TRBV7-9, the J gene TRBJ2-3; the D gene is possibly TRBD2 (7 bases). CDR1 is SEHNR, CDR2 FQNEAQ, per germline (reference sequence). Trimming removed 5 bases from V and 5 bases from J, with 20 bases in between. The CDR3 length is 16 residues.

The chain couples TRBV6-1 to TRBJ1-1, with no clear D. V gave up 2 bases and J gave up 4 bases, with 8 bases separating them. This CDR3 contains 13 residues. Germline lookup yields CDR1 MNHNS and CDR2 SASEGT. The DNA of the CDR3 is TGTGCCAGCAGTGAATATGAGGGCACTGAAGCTTTCTTT. Protein product: CASSEYEGTEAFF.

The CDR3 DNA follows: TGTGCCAGCAGTCCAACCCAGGGGGCGCCGGGCGAGCAGTACTTC. This translates into CASSPTQGAPGEQYF. The chain is built from TRBV6-6 and TRBJ2-7, with 8 positions matching TRBD1. Germline V gene lookup returns CDR1 MNHNY and CDR2 SVGAGI (reference sequence). The CDR3 has 15 residues. V gave up 5 bases and J gave up 6 bases; unmatched junction bases: 12.

The chain has TRBV5-1 and TRBJ2-6; D may correspond to TRBD1 or TRBD2 (6 bases each). CDR1 is SGHRS, CDR2 YFSETQ, per germline. This CDR3 has 17 residues. Trimming took 0 bases from V and 4 from J, leaving 14 bases between them. The CDR3 region has the DNA TGCGCCAGCAGCTTGGGTGGTGGGGGGCCCGGGGCCAACGTCCTGACTTTC. It translates to CASSLGGGGPGANVLTF.

The J gene is TRBJ2-3, the V gene TRBV14, with a weak D call TRBD2 (5 bases). The CDR3 has 19 residues. CDR1 is SGHDN, CDR2 FVKESK, per germline. The V end lost 0 bases, the J end lost 0 bases, and 19 bases lay between the germline ends. In DNA form, the CDR3 reads TGTGCCAGCAGCCAAGATTTGATGGAGGCGGCCTCTAGCACAGATACGCAGTATTTT. Translation gives CASSQDLMEAASSTDTQYF.

The rearrangement uses TRBV6-5 and TRBJ1-2; TRBD1 agrees at 10 bases. Trimming cost V 6 bases and J 4 bases; bases outside gene matches: 8. This CDR3 region has 15 residues. CDR1 is MNHEY and CDR2 is SVGAGI in the germline V gene. The chain's CDR3 is CASSRGTGDPYGYTF. CDR3 in DNA: TGTGCCAGCAGCCGGGGGACAGGGGACCCCTATGGCTACACCTTC.

The rearrangement joins TRBV6-2 or TRBV6-3 to TRBJ2-5; D unclear. The CDR3 length is 14 residues. Germline V gene data show CDR1 as MNHEY and CDR2 as SVGEGT. Trimming pared 5 bases from V and 5 bases from J, leaving 15 bases between. The DNA of the CDR3 is TGTGCCAGCAGTAGCCCAGCGTATGGGGAGACCCAGTACTTC. Protein sequence: CASSSPAYGETQYF.

The chain employs TRBV2 and TRBJ2-1, with 10 positions matching TRBD1. In germline, CDR1 is SNHLY, CDR2 FYNNEI. Losses at the gene ends were 1 base for V and 10 bases for J; bases not matched to a gene: 13. This CDR3 has 17 amino acids. CDR3 residues: CASSEVAGGQGNEEQFF. The CDR3 DNA reads as TGTGCCAGCAGTGAAGTCGCCGGGGGACAGGGGAATGAGGAGCAGTTCTTC.

The V call is TRBV5-1, the J call TRBJ2-7; TRBD2 might be the D (6 bases). In germline, CDR1 is SGHRS, CDR2 YFSETQ. Trimming removed 0 bases from V and 0 bases from J, with 7 bases in between. CDR3 length: 14 amino acids. CDR3 coding DNA: TGCGCCAGCAGCTTGGTTAGCGGCTCCTACGAGCAGTACTTC. It yields the protein CASSLVSGSYEQYF.

The gene calls are TRBV10-3 and TRBJ2-2, with 12 nucleotides matching TRBD2. This CDR3 has 16 residues. Per the germline V gene, CDR1 is ENHRY and CDR2 is SYGVKD. Trimming cost V 6 bases and J 2 bases; bases outside gene matches: 4. CDR3 coding DNA: TGTGCCATCAGCCCTAGCGGGGGGGCTAACACCGGGGAGCTGTTTTTT. Translating gives CAISPSGGANTGELFF.

The chain employs TRBV19 and TRBJ1-2; TRBD1 might be the D (6 bases). Trimming took off 5 bases at V and 1 base at J, with 11 bases between the two ends. Germline V lookup: CDR1 LNHDA, CDR2 SQIVND (reference sequence). This CDR3 is 14 amino acids long. CDR3 amino acids: CASSAGTNNYGYTF. DNA for the CDR3: TGTGCCAGTAGTGCCGGGACAAATAACTATGGCTACACCTTC.

This clone showed up just once. This rearrangement joins TRBV1 to TRBJ1-3. TRBV1 is given as a pseudogene. The CDR3 totals 17 residues. In DNA form, the CDR3 reads TGCACCAGCAGCCAGAGGGGGGACGTAAGCTCTGGAAACACCATATATTTT. Amino acids: CTSSQRGDVSSGNTIYF.

The rearrangement links TRBV3-1 (or the pseudogene TRBV3-2) to TRBJ2-3, with a tentative D call TRBD1 (5 bases). The CDR3 contains 17 residues. Trimming left V 0 bases short and J 2 bases short, with 15 bases between. CDR1 is LGHDT and CDR2 is YNNKEL in the germline V gene (reference sequence). CDR3 in DNA: TGTGCCAGCAGCCAAGATGGGGCCTGGTCTCTCACAGATACGCAGTATTTT. This gives the protein CASSQDGAWSLTDTQYF.

The chain has TRBV12-3 or TRBV12-4 and TRBJ1-3; D ambiguous. The length of the CDR3 is 12 residues. V was trimmed by 4 bases and J by 4 bases, leaving 5 bases between them. The chain's CDR3 is CASSSEGNTIYF. In DNA, the CDR3 is TGTGCCAGCAGTTCCGAGGGAAACACCATATATTTT.